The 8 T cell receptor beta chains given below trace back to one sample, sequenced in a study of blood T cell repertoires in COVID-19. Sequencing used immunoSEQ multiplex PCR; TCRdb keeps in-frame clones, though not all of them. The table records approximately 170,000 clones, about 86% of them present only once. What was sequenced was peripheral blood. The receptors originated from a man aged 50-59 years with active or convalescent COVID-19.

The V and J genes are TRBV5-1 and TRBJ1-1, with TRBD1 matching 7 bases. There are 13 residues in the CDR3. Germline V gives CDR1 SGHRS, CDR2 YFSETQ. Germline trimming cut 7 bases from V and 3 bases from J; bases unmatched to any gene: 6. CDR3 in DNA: TGCGCCAGCCTACGGACAGGAGACACTGAAGCTTTCTTT. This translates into CASLRTGDTEAFF.

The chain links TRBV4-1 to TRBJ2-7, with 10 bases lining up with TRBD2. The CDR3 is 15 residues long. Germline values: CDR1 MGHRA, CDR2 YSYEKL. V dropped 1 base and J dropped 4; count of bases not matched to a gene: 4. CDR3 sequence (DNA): TGCGCCAGCAGCCAAGCTAGCGGGAGTTGGTACGAGCAGTACTTC. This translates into CASSQASGSWYEQYF.

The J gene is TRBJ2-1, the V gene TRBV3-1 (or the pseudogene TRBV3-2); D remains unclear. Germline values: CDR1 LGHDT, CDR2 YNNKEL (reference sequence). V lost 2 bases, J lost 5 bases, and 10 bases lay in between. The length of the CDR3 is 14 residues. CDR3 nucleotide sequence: TGTGCCAGCAGCCAATCCCATCAGGACAATGAGCAGTTCTTC. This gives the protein CASSQSHQDNEQFF.

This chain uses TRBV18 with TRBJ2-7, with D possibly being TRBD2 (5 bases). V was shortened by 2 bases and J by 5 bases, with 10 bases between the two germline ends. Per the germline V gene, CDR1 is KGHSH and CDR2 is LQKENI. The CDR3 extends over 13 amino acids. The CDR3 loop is CASSPLKGDEQYF. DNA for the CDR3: TGTGCCAGCTCACCATTAAAGGGAGACGAGCAGTACTTC.

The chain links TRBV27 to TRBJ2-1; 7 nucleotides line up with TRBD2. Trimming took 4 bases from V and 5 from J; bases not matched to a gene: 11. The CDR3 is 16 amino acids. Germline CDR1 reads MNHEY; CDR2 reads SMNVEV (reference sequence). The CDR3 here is CASSWGEGRVNNEQFF. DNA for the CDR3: TGTGCCAGCAGTTGGGGGGAGGGGAGGGTAAACAATGAGCAGTTCTTC.

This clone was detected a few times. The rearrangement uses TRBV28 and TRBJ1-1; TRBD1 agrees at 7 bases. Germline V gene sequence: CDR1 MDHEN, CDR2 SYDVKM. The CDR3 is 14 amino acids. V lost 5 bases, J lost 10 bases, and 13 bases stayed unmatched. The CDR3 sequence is CASSTDRSYVGAFF. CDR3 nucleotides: TGTGCCAGCAGTACGGACAGGTCATATGTTGGAGCTTTCTTT.

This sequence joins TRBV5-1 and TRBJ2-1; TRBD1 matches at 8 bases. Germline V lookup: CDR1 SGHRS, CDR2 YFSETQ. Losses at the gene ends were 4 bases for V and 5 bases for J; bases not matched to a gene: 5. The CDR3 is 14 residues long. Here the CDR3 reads CASSTGQVNNEQFF. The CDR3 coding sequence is TGCGCCAGCAGCACGGGACAGGTAAACAATGAGCAGTTCTTC.

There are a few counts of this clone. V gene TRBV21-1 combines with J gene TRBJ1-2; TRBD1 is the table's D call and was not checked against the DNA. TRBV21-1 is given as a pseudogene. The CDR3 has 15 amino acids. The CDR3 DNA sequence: TGTGCCAGCAGCAAAAGACAGGGGGCGGATTGGGGCTACACCTTC. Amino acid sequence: CASSKRQGADWGYTF.